Each of the 27 T cell receptor beta chains below was sequenced from the same sample in a study of blood T cell repertoires in COVID-19. The protocol was immunoSEQ multiplex PCR, while the TCRdb copy is restricted to in-frame clones and leaves out a portion. The repertoire holds 330,000 or so clones, with roughly 86% as singletons. The specimen was peripheral blood. These receptors were obtained from a man under 40 with COVID-19, enrolled during active disease.

This clone has only one observation. The V and J genes are TRBV6-5 and TRBJ2-1; 12 bases are shared with TRBD2. The CDR3 loop spans 15 amino acids. With V trimmed by 6 bases and J by 6 bases, 6 bases remained unmatched. Germline CDR1 and CDR2: MNHEY and SVGAGI. The CDR3 DNA reads TGTGCCAGCAGCCCACTAGCGGGGGGAACCAATGAGCAGTTCTTC. Translated: CASSPLAGGTNEQFF.

The CDR3 bases are TGTGCCAGCAGTTTAAACCACCCGGGACAGGCTAACTATGGCTACACCTTC. It codes for CASSLNHPGQANYGYTF. The chain recombines TRBV28 with TRBJ1-2; 8 bases align to TRBD1. Germline CDR1 is MDHEN and CDR2 is SYDVKM. V trimming: 2 bases; J trimming: 0 bases; junction bases outside the gene matches: 8. This CDR3 spans 17 amino acids.

This rearrangement joins TRBV6-5 to TRBJ1-1; 7 bases match TRBD1. This CDR3 comprises 14 residues. V shed 8 bases, J shed 2 bases, and the junction held 8 bases outside the gene matches. Germline values: CDR1 MNHEY, CDR2 SVGAGI. Written as DNA, the CDR3 is TGTGCCAGCGGGTCCAGGGGGATTAACACTGAAGCTTTCTTT. Translating it yields CASGSRGINTEAFF.

The count of this clone is one. This chain uses TRBV7-2 with TRBJ2-3; 7 nucleotides line up with TRBD2. The CDR3 runs 17 residues. V shed 2 bases, J shed 0 bases, and the junction held 8 bases outside the gene matches. Germline-derived CDR1 and CDR2 are SGHTA and FQGNSA. In DNA, the CDR3 is TGTGCCAGCAGCTTAAGGGTGGGGGGGATAAGCACAGATACGCAGTATTTT. It specifies CASSLRVGGISTDTQYF.

The chain recombines TRBV7-9 with TRBJ1-4; D not certain. CDR1 is SEHNR and CDR2 is FQNEAQ in the germline V gene (reference sequence). The CDR3 contains 15 residues. The V end was cut by 5 bases, the J end by 8 bases, with 18 bases between. CDR3 residues: CASSRERGSREKLFF. The CDR3 coding sequence is TGTGCCAGCAGCCGAGAAAGAGGGTCGAGGGAAAAACTGTTTTTT. The entire variable domain, with the rest obtained from reference TRBV7-9 and TRBJ1-4, is as follows: DTGVSQNPRHKITKRGQNVTFRCDPISEHNRLYWYRQTLGQGPEFLTYFQNEAQLEKSRLLSDRFSAERPKGSFSTLEIQRTEQGDSAMYLCASSRERGSREKLFFGSGTQLSVL.

This chain uses TRBV4-2 with TRBJ2-7; 7 bases agree with TRBD2. This CDR3 spans 19 amino acids. V lost 0 bases, J lost 5 bases, and 19 bases stayed unmatched. Germline lookup yields CDR1 LGHNA and CDR2 YNFKEQ. The CDR3 nucleotides read TGTGCCAGCAGCCAAGAGTATACGACAAGGAAGCGGGGAGGGAACGAGCAGTACTTC. This sequence encodes CASSQEYTTRKRGGNEQYF.

The chain uses TRBV3-1 (or the pseudogene TRBV3-2) and TRBJ2-3; D not resolved. The CDR3 extends over 15 amino acids. Looked up from germline, CDR1 is LGHDT and CDR2 is YNNKEL (reference sequence). V was cut by 4 bases and J by 3 bases, with 14 bases left in between. In nucleotides, the CDR3 is TGTGCCAGCAGCCCCGAAATGCCTAGAACAGATACGCAGTATTTT. It translates to CASSPEMPRTDTQYF.

The chain carries TRBV7-9 and TRBJ1-1, with TRBD1 matching 10 bases. The length of the CDR3 is 15 residues. Germline lookup yields CDR1 SEHNR and CDR2 FQNEAQ (reference sequence). The trim removed 3 bases at V and 3 bases at J, leaving 4 bases unmatched. The CDR3 DNA reads TGTGCCAGCAGCTTCGGGACAGGGGTGTACACTGAAGCTTTCTTT. It yields the protein CASSFGTGVYTEAFF.

The chain has TRBV4-1 and TRBJ1-5; D may be TRBD1 (5 bases). V lost 4 bases and J lost 4, with 11 bases in between. Germline V gene lookup returns CDR1 MGHRA and CDR2 YSYEKL. CDR3 length: 14 residues. CDR3 loop: CASSPREGNQPQHF. As DNA, the CDR3 is TGCGCCAGCAGCCCTCGGGAGGGGAATCAGCCCCAGCATTTT.

V and J are TRBV7-2 and TRBJ1-2; D may be TRBD1 (6 bases). Trimming cost V 6 bases and J 5 bases, with 16 bases left between them. Germline-derived CDR1 and CDR2 are SGHTA and FQGNSA. There are 14 residues in the CDR3. CDR3 coding DNA: TGTGCCAGCAGTCGTCCAGGGGCGCAATATGGCTACACCTTC. This translates into CASSRPGAQYGYTF.

The rearrangement uses TRBV9 and TRBJ1-6, with D perhaps matching TRBD1 (5 bases). The CDR3 is 15 amino acids. Trimming removed 2 bases from V and 9 bases from J, with 15 bases in between. The germline gives CDR1 SGDLS, CDR2 YYNGEE. CDR3 sequence (DNA): TGTGCCAGCAGCGTTTTTGGGGGGGGTCTTTCACCCCTCCACTTT. This translates into CASSVFGGGLSPLHF.

This chain links TRBV12-2 with TRBJ2-7; the table names TRBD1, a call not compared with the DNA. TRBV12-2 counts as a pseudogene. CDR3 size: 16 residues. The CDR3 region is CASRLARTGAPYEQYF. The CDR3, as DNA: TGTGCAAGTCGCTTAGCACGAACAGGTGCCCCCTACGAGCAGTACTTC.

The chain couples TRBV24-1 to TRBJ1-2, with 7 positions matching TRBD1. V lost 3 bases to trimming and J lost 5 bases; unmatched junction nucleotides: 20. This CDR3 is built from 19 residues. Germline V gene lookup returns CDR1 KGHDR and CDR2 SFDVKD. The CDR3 is CATSDPNTGERAYPYGYTF. The CDR3 DNA sequence: TGTGCCACCAGTGATCCCAACACAGGGGAGAGGGCATACCCGTATGGCTACACCTTC.

The chain links TRBV4-3 to TRBJ1-1; TRBD1 matches at 7 bases. Trimming removed 0 bases from V and 7 bases from J; junction bases left unmatched: 11. Germline CDR1 is LGHNA and CDR2 is YSLEER. The CDR3 spans 16 residues. The CDR3: CASSQEDWGQPLEAFF. The CDR3, as DNA: TGCGCCAGCAGCCAAGAAGACTGGGGACAGCCCCTTGAAGCTTTCTTT.

V is TRBV5-1 and J is TRBJ1-1, with D perhaps TRBD1 (5 bases). Germline V lookup: CDR1 SGHRS, CDR2 YFSETQ. This CDR3 has 14 amino acids. V was cut by 4 bases and J by 1 base, with 11 bases left in between. The CDR3 DNA is TGCGCCAGCAGCCCGTGGACACAGAACACTGAAGCTTTCTTT. Translated, it gives CASSPWTQNTEAFF.

J is TRBJ1-2 and V is TRBV19; 7 positions match TRBD1. The V gene's germline CDR1 is LNHDA and CDR2 SQIVND (reference sequence). The CDR3 length is 13 residues. V was pared by 5 bases and J by 7 bases, with 7 bases of the junction left unmatched. The DNA for the CDR3 is TGTGCCAGTAGTCCGACAGGGAGTTTTGGCTACACCTTC. It codes for CASSPTGSFGYTF.

The J gene is TRBJ1-6, the V gene TRBV29-1; 9 positions agree with TRBD1. The CDR3 is made up of 13 amino acids. Germline lookup yields CDR1 SQVTM and CDR2 ANQGSEA. V gave up 6 bases and J gave up 10 bases; unmatched junction bases: 7. The CDR3 reads CSVRTGTGSPLHF. Here the CDR3 DNA reads TGCAGCGTACGGACAGGGACAGGGTCACCCCTCCACTTT. Complete variable domain (other parts from reference TRBV29-1 and TRBJ1-6): SAVISQKPSRDICQRGTSLTIQCQVDSQVTMMFWYRQQPGQSLTLIATANQGSEATYESGFVIDKFPISRPNLTFSTLTVSNMSPEDSSIYLCSVRTGTGSPLHFGNGTRLTVT.

V gene TRBV29-1 combines with J gene TRBJ2-2; tentatively, D is TRBD1 (6 bases). Germline V gene data show CDR1 as SQVTM and CDR2 as ANQGSEA. V was pared by 1 base and J by 3 bases, with 15 bases between. This CDR3 is 16 amino acids long. CDR3: CSVEVKSGTYTGELFF. CDR3 nucleotide sequence: TGCAGCGTTGAAGTTAAGTCGGGGACATACACCGGGGAGCTGTTTTTT.

The genes are TRBV28 and TRBJ2-3, with TRBD2 matching 7 bases. V trimming: 5 bases; J trimming: 3 bases; junction bases outside the gene matches: 11. CDR1 and CDR2 from the germline V gene are MDHEN and SYDVKM. The CDR3 is made up of 16 amino acids. CDR3 amino acids: CASSPGRIHGTDTQYF. As DNA, the CDR3 is TGTGCCAGCAGTCCCGGGAGGATCCATGGGACAGATACGCAGTATTTT.

This clone appeared a few times. The V call is TRBV2, the J call TRBJ1-5, with D perhaps TRBD1 (6 bases). The germline CDR1 and CDR2 sequences are SNHLY and FYNNEI. V was shortened by 5 bases and J by 1 base, with 12 bases between the two germline ends. The CDR3 covers 15 residues. CDR3 residues: CASSSDSHSNQPQHF. CDR3 sequence (DNA): TGTGCCAGCAGTTCGGACAGCCACAGCAATCAGCCCCAGCATTTT.

For this clone: Additional DNA sequences in this sample encode the identical CDR3. The rearrangement links TRBV7-3 to TRBJ1-1; a possible D gene is TRBD1 (5 bases). The V and J ends lost 3 bases and 1 base respectively, with 6 bases between them. In germline, CDR1 is SGHTA, CDR2 FQGTGA. The CDR3 runs to 13 residues. CDR3 in DNA: TGTGCCAGCAGCTTGCAGGGGAACACTGAAGCTTTCTTT. Translated, it gives CASSLQGNTEAFF.

The rearrangement links TRBV30 to TRBJ1-2; D not certain. CDR3 length: 12 amino acids. The V and J ends lost 1 base and 8 bases respectively, with 11 bases between them. The V gene's germline CDR1 is GTSNPN and CDR2 SVGIG (reference sequence). CDR3 bases: TGTGCCTGGAGTGGGGCTGCAGGAGGCTACACCTTC. It encodes CAWSGAAGGYTF.

Here the CDR3 DNA reads TGTGCCAGTAGTAGGCCACACGAAGCTTTCTTT. Translating it yields CASSRPHEAFF. The rearrangement uses TRBV19 and TRBJ1-1, with unresolved D. CDR1 is LNHDA and CDR2 is SQIVND in the germline V gene (reference sequence). This CDR3 is 11 amino acids long. Trimming took 4 bases from V and 8 from J, leaving 8 bases between them.

Here the CDR3 reads CASSFTTDPYNEQFF. The DNA for the CDR3 is TGTGCCAGCAGCTTTACCACAGACCCGTACAATGAGCAGTTCTTC. The chain carries TRBV7-3 and TRBJ2-1; no reliable D call. In germline, CDR1 is SGHTA, CDR2 FQGTGA. V was shortened by 3 bases and J by 4 bases, with 13 bases between the two germline ends. This CDR3 has 15 residues. Combining the CDR3 with reference TRBV7-3 and TRBJ2-1 gives the whole variable domain GAGVSQTPSNKVTEKGKYVELRCDPISGHTALYWYRQSLGQGPEFLIYFQGTGAADDSGLPNDRFFAVRPEGSVSTLKIQRTERGDSAVYLCASSFTTDPYNEQFFGPGTRLTVL.

The chain links TRBV27 to TRBJ2-3; TRBD2 matches at 10 bases. J lost 1 base, V lost 4 bases, and 2 bases had no gene match. Per germline, CDR1 MNHEY and CDR2 SMNVEV (reference sequence). This CDR3 is 15 amino acids long. The CDR3 protein is CASSSGTSGTDTQYF. CDR3 in DNA: TGTGCCAGCAGTTCCGGGACTAGCGGCACAGATACGCAGTATTTT.

The rearrangement links TRBV9 to TRBJ2-1; perhaps TRBD1 as D (6 bases). This CDR3 has 15 residues. The V gene lost 0 bases and the J gene lost 7 bases, with 14 bases spanning the gap. Germline V gene lookup returns CDR1 SGDLS and CDR2 YYNGEE. The DNA of the CDR3 is TGTGCCAGCAGCGTAGCTACAGGGTTGTGGAATGAGCAGTTCTTC. Residues: CASSVATGLWNEQFF.

The chain has TRBV5-6 and TRBJ2-6; 7 nucleotides line up with TRBD1. CDR3 length: 18 residues. J lost 0 bases, V lost 9 bases, and 15 bases had no gene match. Looked up from germline, CDR1 is SGHDT and CDR2 is YYEEEE. The CDR3 spells CATSLLGTVGSGANVLTF. CDR3 nucleotide sequence: TGTGCCACCTCCCTTCTGGGGACAGTAGGCTCTGGGGCCAACGTCCTGACTTTC. The full variable domain, in which reference TRBV5-6 and TRBJ2-6 provide the parts outside the CDR3, is DAGVTQSPTHLIKTRGQQVTLRCSPKSGHDTVSWYQQALGQGPQFIFQYYEEEERQRGNFPDRFSGHQFPNYSSELNVNALLLGDSALYLCATSLLGTVGSGANVLTFGAGSRLTVL.